This T cell receptor (beta chain) was sequenced during a study of circulating and synovial CD4+ cells in juvenile arthritis. Study-level results: Deeper sequencing increased measured overlap with synovial clonotypes. Bulk blood CD4 repertoires were more diverse than these. Bulk blood CD4 samples held at least an order of magnitude more or fewer genomes than CPL. These blood cells shared more CDR3 sequences with synovium than bulk blood.

Measured with immunoSEQ multiplex PCR; TCRdb has only the in-frame clones, and not every one. The data contain roughly 3,800 clones, about 80% of them seen just once; the ten biggest clones take up more than 3.5%. Details on this clone: Antigen specificity is unknown.

V dropped 5 bases and J dropped 1; count of bases not matched to a gene: 13. Germline CDR1 MGHRA, CDR2 YSYEKL. The length of the CDR3 is 17 residues. This chain links TRBV4-1 with TRBJ1-2, with TRBD1 identical over 7 bases. Input material: CD4+ T cells from synovial fluid. The sequence was obtained from a human donor with juvenile idiopathic arthritis. The CDR3 DNA sequence: TGCGCCAGCAGCTCTCGCTCCGGGACAGCGTTTAACTATGGCTACACCTTC. Translating gives CASSSRSGTAFNYGYTF.